The 27 T cell receptor beta chains below were found in one sample sequenced in a study of blood T cell repertoires in COVID-19. Profiled with immunoSEQ multiplex PCR; TCRdb holds only in-frame clones, not every one. The table shows roughly 240,000 clones, with about 82% occurring only once. The material sequenced was peripheral blood. These receptors were collected from a man in his fifties or sixties with COVID-19, enrolled during active disease.

The J gene is TRBJ2-1, the V gene TRBV6-4; 10 bases agree with TRBD2. J lost 5 bases, V lost 6 bases, and 10 bases had no gene match. The germline CDR1 and CDR2 sequences are MRHNA and SNTAGT. There are 16 residues in the CDR3. CDR3 in DNA: TGTGCCAGCAGCATAAGCTCCGGACTAGCGGACAATGAGCAGTTCTTC. Protein: CASSISSGLADNEQFF.

In this sample, this clone turned up once. The rearrangement joins TRBV7-9 to TRBJ2-3; TRBD2 aligns across 14 bases. V lost 3 bases to trimming and J lost 3 bases; unmatched junction nucleotides: 5. From germline, CDR1 is SEHNR and CDR2 FQNEAQ (reference sequence). The CDR3 loop spans 17 amino acids. The CDR3 bases are TGTGCCAGCAGCTTGGGACTAGCGGGGGCCTCTACAGATACGCAGTATTTT. It codes for CASSLGLAGASTDTQYF.

The genes are TRBV6-5 and TRBJ2-3; a possible D gene is TRBD2 (6 bases). V was pared by 8 bases and J by 6 bases, with 15 bases between. The CDR3 is made up of 13 amino acids. Germline loops: CDR1 MNHEY, CDR2 SVGAGI. DNA for the CDR3: TGTGCCAGCTCTAAGAACGGGGGTGATACGCAGTATTTT. Its translation: CASSKNGGDTQYF.

The chain carries TRBV11-3 and TRBJ2-5; TRBD2 agrees at 8 bases. CDR1 and CDR2 (germline): SGHNT, YENEEA. This CDR3 is 15 amino acids long. V lost 5 bases to trimming and J lost 1 base; unmatched junction nucleotides: 6. Written as DNA, the CDR3 is TGTGCCAGCAGCCCGAGCGGGGGCCCCCAAGAGACCCAGTACTTC. This translates into CASSPSGGPQETQYF.

The gene calls are TRBV11-2 and TRBJ1-4; D ambiguous. V was shortened by 3 bases and J by 0 bases, with 8 bases between the two germline ends. The CDR3 runs 15 residues. The V gene's germline CDR1 is SGHAT and CDR2 FQNNGV. CDR3 residues: CASSLEFATNEKLFF. The CDR3 DNA sequence: TGTGCCAGCAGCTTGGAGTTTGCAACTAATGAAAAACTGTTTTTT. Complete variable domain (other parts from reference TRBV11-2 and TRBJ1-4): EAGVAQSPRYKIIEKRQSVAFWCNPISGHATLYWYQQILGQGPKLLIQFQNNGVVDDSQLPKDRFSAERLKGVDSTLKIQPAKLEDSAVYLCASSLEFATNEKLFFGSGTQLSVL.

V usage is TRBV28 and J usage is TRBJ1-4, with a possible D match to TRBD1 (6 bases). This CDR3 spans 15 amino acids. The ends were cut back, 8 bases at V and 8 bases at J, with 21 bases in the middle. Per the germline V gene, CDR1 is MDHEN and CDR2 is SYDVKM. CDR3 sequence reads: CASLRGDLRGEKLFF. CDR3 bases: TGTGCCAGCCTCCGAGGGGACCTTAGGGGGGAAAAACTGTTTTTT. Based on the CDR3 plus reference TRBV28 and TRBJ1-4, the full variable domain is DVKVTQSSRYLVKRTGEKVFLECVQDMDHENMFWYRQDPGLGLRLIYFSYDVKMKEKGDIPEGYSVSREKKERFSLILESASTNQTSMYLCASLRGDLRGEKLFFGSGTQLSVL.

The rearrangement links TRBV18 to TRBJ2-7, with D tentatively TRBD2 (6 bases). V gave up 2 bases and J gave up 0 bases, with 11 bases separating them. Germline V lookup: CDR1 KGHSH, CDR2 LQKENI. The CDR3 extends over 15 amino acids. For the CDR3, the DNA is TGTGCCAGCTCACCATTTCGGGAGAGCTCCTACGAGCAGTACTTC. Translating gives CASSPFRESSYEQYF. The variable domain in full, with the rest retrieved from reference TRBV18 and TRBJ2-7, is NAGVMQNPRHLVRRRGQEARLRCSPMKGHSHVYWYRQLPEEGLKFMVYLQKENIIDESGMPKERFSAEFPKEGPSILRIQQVVRGDSAAYFCASSPFRESSYEQYFGPGTRLTVT.

The chain combines TRBV9 with TRBJ2-1; D is perhaps TRBD1 (6 bases). This CDR3 is 14 amino acids long. The ends were cut back, 3 bases at V and 4 bases at J, with 11 bases in the middle. The germline gives CDR1 SGDLS, CDR2 YYNGEE. As DNA, the CDR3 is TGTGCCAGCAGCGAGGGGGTGGTATACAATGAGCAGTTCTTC. It specifies CASSEGVVYNEQFF.

The chain recombines TRBV4-3 with TRBJ2-5; TRBD2 agrees at 9 bases. The CDR3 runs to 15 residues. V lost 1 base to trimming and J lost 1 base; unmatched junction nucleotides: 1. Germline CDR1 reads LGHNA; CDR2 reads YSLEER. The CDR3 sequence: CASSQARGGQETQYF. As DNA, the CDR3 is TGCGCCAGCAGCCAAGCGCGGGGGGGCCAAGAGACCCAGTACTTC.

This chain uses TRBV11-2 with TRBJ1-1; 9 positions agree with TRBD1. This CDR3 contains 15 residues. Germline lookup yields CDR1 SGHAT and CDR2 FQNNGV. V shed 5 bases and J 0 bases; nucleotides not matched to a gene: 4. CDR3 sequence (DNA): TGTGCCAGCAGCCCAAGGACAGGGGTGAACACTGAAGCTTTCTTT. Translated: CASSPRTGVNTEAFF.

The chain links TRBV6-5 to TRBJ1-1, with D unclear. Looked up from germline, CDR1 is MNHEY and CDR2 is SVGAGI. Trimming took off 0 bases at V and 0 bases at J, with 8 bases between the two ends. The CDR3 sequence is 15 residues long. The CDR3 loop is CASSYSSGMNTEAFF. CDR3 sequence (DNA): TGTGCCAGCAGTTACTCTTCGGGGATGAACACTGAAGCTTTCTTT.

The chain employs TRBV7-3 and TRBJ2-1; 9 positions agree with TRBD2. V shed 4 bases and J 4 bases; nucleotides not matched to a gene: 5. Germline CDR1 reads SGHTA; CDR2 reads FQGTGA. This CDR3 is built from 15 residues. CDR3 amino acids: CASSSLAGNYNEQFF. Here the CDR3 DNA reads TGTGCCAGCAGCTCCCTAGCGGGGAATTACAATGAGCAGTTCTTC.

V is TRBV10-3 and J is TRBJ1-2; maybe TRBD1 (6 bases). Germline V gene data show CDR1 as ENHRY and CDR2 as SYGVKD. The CDR3 runs to 15 residues. V was cut by 0 bases and J by 8 bases, with 16 bases left in between. CDR3 DNA: TGTGCCATCAGTGAGTCGACACAGGGAAAAATCGGCTACACCTTC. Its translation is CAISESTQGKIGYTF.

The rearrangement joins TRBV3-1 (or the pseudogene TRBV3-2) to TRBJ2-1; the match to TRBD2 covers 11 bases. Unmatched junction bases numbered 9, after V lost 4 bases and J lost 4 bases. Germline V gene sequence: CDR1 LGHDT, CDR2 YNNKEL (reference sequence). The CDR3 extends over 17 amino acids. The CDR3 sequence is CASSPGTSGLYYNEQFF. The CDR3 DNA reads as TGTGCCAGCAGCCCGGGGACTAGCGGACTATATTACAATGAGCAGTTCTTC.

This clone occurred a few times. This chain links TRBV24-1 with TRBJ1-2, with a tentative D call TRBD1 (6 bases). This CDR3 comprises 15 residues. The V gene lost 3 bases and the J gene lost 5 bases, with 15 bases spanning the gap. Germline V gene sequence: CDR1 KGHDR, CDR2 SFDVKD. This chain's CDR3 is CATSDGGRKGYGYTF. In nucleotides, the CDR3 is TGTGCCACCAGTGATGGGGGCCGGAAGGGGTATGGCTACACCTTC.

The rearrangement links TRBV19 to TRBJ2-2; 10 bases are shared with TRBD2. The CDR3 has 18 amino acids. Losses at the gene ends were 5 bases for V and 0 bases for J; bases not matched to a gene: 9. Looked up from germline, CDR1 is LNHDA and CDR2 is SQIVND (reference sequence). DNA for the CDR3: TGTGCCAGTAGTTCTTATGGGGGACTAGCGACGAACACCGGGGAGCTGTTTTTT. Residues: CASSSYGGLATNTGELFF.

The V and J genes are TRBV7-2 and TRBJ2-3, with 9 positions matching TRBD2. The CDR3 has 17 residues. Germline trimming cut 0 bases from V and 4 bases from J; bases unmatched to any gene: 8. Germline values: CDR1 SGHTA, CDR2 FQGNSA. The CDR3 DNA sequence: TGTGCCAGCAGCTTAGCTTCTGGCGGGGGGGCCCCAGATACGCAGTATTTT. Translated, it gives CASSLASGGGAPDTQYF.

The chain couples TRBV18 to TRBJ2-5, with D possibly TRBD2 on 6 matching bases. CDR1 is KGHSH, CDR2 LQKENI, per germline. This CDR3 has 15 residues. V lost 3 bases and J 6 bases, leaving 17 bases between the germline ends. The DNA of the CDR3 is TGTGCCAGCTCACCGACGCGGGACCGGGGGAAGACCCAGTACTTC. Residues: CASSPTRDRGKTQYF.

The rearrangement links TRBV19 to TRBJ1-5; no clear D gene. Germline CDR1 reads LNHDA; CDR2 reads SQIVND (reference sequence). Trimming left V 5 bases short and J 3 bases short, with 11 bases between. This CDR3 is built from 14 residues. The CDR3: CASSLGYDNQPQHF. The CDR3 DNA reads as TGTGCCAGTAGTCTCGGGTATGACAATCAGCCCCAGCATTTT.

The rearrangement uses TRBV28 and TRBJ2-7; D perhaps matches TRBD2 (6 bases). Trimming removed 3 bases at V and 3 bases at J, with 18 bases between. Germline-derived CDR1 and CDR2 are MDHEN and SYDVKM. The CDR3 totals 16 residues. The CDR3 protein is CASSFRRARPLYEQYF. CDR3 nucleotide sequence: TGTGCCAGCAGTTTCAGGAGGGCTCGACCCCTCTACGAGCAGTACTTC. The whole variable domain, remainder taken from reference TRBV28 and TRBJ2-7, is DVKVTQSSRYLVKRTGEKVFLECVQDMDHENMFWYRQDPGLGLRLIYFSYDVKMKEKGDIPEGYSVSREKKERFSLILESASTNQTSMYLCASSFRRARPLYEQYFGPGTRLTVT.

The chain recombines TRBV3-1 (or the pseudogene TRBV3-2) with TRBJ1-5, with a weak D call TRBD1 (6 bases). CDR1 LGHDT and CDR2 YNNKEL come from the germline V gene (reference sequence). Trimming pared 4 bases from V and 0 bases from J, leaving 10 bases between. The CDR3 has 15 residues. CDR3 in DNA: TGTGCCAGCAGCCCGCAGGGGTATAGCAATCAGCCCCAGCATTTT. It translates to CASSPQGYSNQPQHF.

The V gene is TRBV7-6, the J gene TRBJ2-1; 7 positions agree with TRBD2. This CDR3 spans 13 amino acids. V was clipped by 4 bases and J by 6 bases; unmatched bases: 3. The V gene's germline CDR1 is SGHVS and CDR2 FNYEAQ. This CDR3 reads CASSSGLSNEQFF. DNA for the CDR3: TGTGCCAGCAGCTCGGGACTAAGCAATGAGCAGTTCTTC.

CDR3 DNA: TGTGCCAGCAGTGAAGCGGCGGGGGGGAGCACAGATACGCAGTATTTT. Translated: CASSEAAGGSTDTQYF. The V and J genes are TRBV6-1 and TRBJ2-3; 9 bases agree with TRBD2. The CDR3 has 16 amino acids. CDR1 is MNHNS and CDR2 is SASEGT in the germline V gene. V lost 0 bases to trimming and J lost 0 bases; unmatched junction nucleotides: 1.

The sample holds one count of this clone. The chain carries TRBV9 and TRBJ2-5; 11 bases fit TRBD2. V lost 2 bases, J lost 3 bases, and 3 bases stayed unmatched. Germline-derived CDR1 and CDR2 are SGDLS and YYNGEE. This CDR3 contains 15 residues. The CDR3 here is CASSVSGGGEETQYF. CDR3 coding DNA: TGTGCCAGCAGCGTTAGCGGGGGGGGAGAAGAGACCCAGTACTTC.

V usage is TRBV9 and J usage is TRBJ2-2, with 10 bases identical to TRBD1. Looked up from germline, CDR1 is SGDLS and CDR2 is YYNGEE. CDR3 length: 17 amino acids. V was pared by 4 bases and J by 4 bases, with 10 bases of the junction left unmatched. CDR3 amino acids: CASSPFGGQGGTGELFF. The DNA of the CDR3 is TGTGCCAGCAGCCCATTTGGCGGACAGGGGGGCACCGGGGAGCTGTTTTTT. Complete variable domain (other parts from reference TRBV9 and TRBJ2-2): DSGVTQTPKHLITATGQRVTLRCSPRSGDLSVYWYQQSLDQGLQFLIQYYNGEERAKGNILERFSAQQFPDLHSELNLSSLELGDSALYFCASSPFGGQGGTGELFFGEGSRLTVL.

The chain links TRBV30 to TRBJ1-5, with D perhaps TRBD1 (6 bases). The CDR3 is made up of 16 amino acids. V lost 0 bases to trimming and J lost 7 bases, with 19 bases between them. In germline, CDR1 is GTSNPN, CDR2 SVGIG (reference sequence). The CDR3 region has the DNA TGTGCCTGGAGTGTAAACGCGGGGGGGGCGCGGCAGCCCCAGCATTTT. It translates to CAWSVNAGGARQPQHF.

The chain joins TRBV6-5 to TRBJ1-2; TRBD1 matches 8 bases. V lost 6 bases and J lost 2; bases outside the gene matches: 8. The CDR3 is made up of 15 amino acids. Germline values: CDR1 MNHEY, CDR2 SVGAGI. CDR3 residues: CASSNVGQGNYGYTF. DNA of the CDR3: TGTGCCAGCAGCAACGTCGGACAGGGAAACTATGGCTACACCTTC.